This TCR beta chain was identified during a study of T cell responses to AZD1222 COVID-19 vaccine. Study-level results: With dominance at 160-218 and 743-854, vaccine-associated CD4 TCRs spanned spike. Two doses of AZD1222 preceded a rise in Spike-specific TCR breadth and depth. Females outnumbered males among donors, who were mostly white British; clonal diversity was possibly underestimated.

Trimming removed 2 bases from V and 9 bases from J; junction bases left unmatched: 4. This CDR3 is 15 amino acids long. Germline V CDR1 and CDR2: MDHEN, SYDVKM. Pooled samples include second doses given at about 4 or 12 weeks. This clone was detected only once. The antigen is unknown. Only in-frame clones appear in the TCRdb table, and some are missing; sequencing was by immunoSEQ multiplex PCR. This table has about 48,000 clones, around 85% appearing once. This TCR came from an adult who received the AZD1222 COVID-19 vaccine. This material consisted of peripheral blood, taken 28 days after the second AZD1222 dose. This chain links TRBV28 with TRBJ2-1, with 13 bases identical to TRBD2. CDR3 residues: CASSLRLAGGAEQFF. The CDR3 nucleotides are TGTGCCAGCAGTTTACGACTAGCGGGAGGTGCTGAGCAGTTCTTC.